A selection of T cell receptor beta chains follows, all from one sample in a study of blood T cell repertoires in COVID-19. Data came from immunoSEQ multiplex PCR; TCRdb stores just in-frame clones and leaves some out. Of 200,000 to 250,000 clones in the sample, about 83% are singletons; the top ten hold 3.5% to 4.5%. Sequenced material: peripheral blood. The receptor source for this set is a middle-aged man with acute or convalescent COVID-19. Both conserved end residues are part of each CDR3. D genes are given only for firm matches. Not every row has a clone size; where given, it reads once, few, many or a size class.

V	D	J	size	CDR3	DNA
TRBV5-1	-	TRBJ2-7	-	CASSLGASYEQYF	TGCGCCAGCAGCTTAGGGGCCTCCTACGAGCAGTACTTC
TRBV4-2	TRBD2	TRBJ2-2	-	CASSHRESGTAGELFF	TGTGCCAGCAGCCACCGAGAGAGCGGGACCGCCGGGGAGCTGTTTTTT
TRBV6-5	TRBD1	TRBJ1-4	-	CASSIGQATNEKLFF	TGTGCCAGCAGCATCGGACAGGCAACTAATGAAAAACTGTTTTTT
TRBV3-1/TRBV3-2	TRBD2	TRBJ2-7	-	CASSQAQPGLAGGPYEQYF	TGTGCCAGCAGCCAAGCCCAACCGGGACTAGCGGGGGGCCCCTACGAGCAGTACTTC
TRBV5-4	-	TRBJ1-1	-	CASSDGGQPEAFF	TGTGCCAGCAGCGATGGAGGACAGCCCGAAGCTTTCTTT
TRBV6-6	-	TRBJ2-1	-	CATVPIVSYNEQFF	TGTGCCACCGTACCTATTGTATCCTACAATGAGCAGTTCTTC
TRBV28	-	TRBJ1-3	-	CASSAIQANSGNTIYF	TGTGCCAGCAGTGCAATACAGGCGAACTCTGGAAACACCATATATTTT
TRBV7-8	-	TRBJ2-1	once	CASSAAWEPVYNEQFF	TGTGCCAGCAGCGCTGCCTGGGAGCCGGTATACAATGAGCAGTTCTTC
TRBV9	-	TRBJ2-7	few	CASSVGELVFEQYF	TGTGCCAGCAGCGTAGGGGAGCTAGTATTCGAGCAGTACTTC
TRBV14	-	TRBJ2-1	-	CASSQGSGGTRFSYNEQFF	TGTGCCAGCAGCCAAGGGTCGGGTGGGACACGATTTTCCTACAATGAGCAGTTCTTC
TRBV7-9	TRBD2	TRBJ2-1	-	CASSSRTSGRDPYNEQFF	TGTGCCAGCAGCTCCCGGACTAGCGGGAGGGATCCCTACAATGAGCAGTTCTTC
TRBV2	TRBD1	TRBJ2-7	-	CASTIGPGQTYEQYF	TGTGCCAGCACCATAGGCCCGGGACAGACCTACGAGCAGTACTTC
TRBV5-1	-	TRBJ1-4	-	CASSLGPSDRRNEKLFF	TGCGCCAGCAGCTTGGGTCCTTCTGACAGACGTAATGAAAAACTGTTTTTT
TRBV10-3	TRBD1	TRBJ2-7	once	CAISAGTGGVEQYF	TGTGCCATCAGTGCCGGGACAGGGGGGGTGGAGCAGTACTTC
TRBV3-1/TRBV3-2	TRBD2	TRBJ2-3	-	CASNRGASGTDTQYF	TGTGCCAGCAACCGGGGAGCTAGCGGAACAGATACGCAGTATTTT
TRBV27	TRBD1	TRBJ1-3	-	CASSPDRLAGNTIYF	TGTGCCAGCAGTCCGGACAGGCTGGCTGGAAACACCATATATTTT
TRBV18	-	TRBJ1-2	-	CASSPLSVTESWGYTF	TGTGCCAGCTCACCGCTTAGTGTGACTGAAAGCTGGGGCTACACCTTC
TRBV2	-	TRBJ1-6	-	CASISQASRSPLHF	TGTGCCAGCATCTCTCAGGCTTCTCGATCACCCCTCCACTTT
TRBV30	-	TRBJ2-7	-	CAWSARGYEQYF	TGTGCCTGGAGCGCCAGGGGCTACGAGCAGTACTTC
TRBV10-1	-	TRBJ2-7	-	CASSARGSYEQYF	TGCGCCAGCAGTGCACGGGGATCCTACGAGCAGTACTTC
TRBV18	TRBD1	TRBJ1-5	-	CASSPSQGAHQPQHF	TGTGCCAGCTCACCATCACAGGGGGCGCATCAGCCCCAGCATTTT
TRBV5-1	-	TRBJ2-2	-	CASTPGQTLGELFF	TGCGCCAGCACACCCGGACAGACCCTCGGGGAGCTGTTTTTT
TRBV19	TRBD2	TRBJ2-1	-	CASSIGLAGASVEQFF	TGTGCCAGTAGTATAGGACTAGCGGGAGCATCGGTAGAGCAGTTCTTC
TRBV19	TRBD1	TRBJ2-2	-	CAGGRTGGHPGELFF	TGTGCCGGCGGAAGGACAGGGGGTCATCCCGGGGAGCTGTTTTTT
TRBV27	TRBD1	TRBJ1-1	-	CASSVGQGMTTEAFF	TGTGCCAGCAGCGTAGGACAGGGGATGACCACTGAAGCTTTCTTT
TRBV4-2	-	TRBJ2-1	-	CASSQGGGGMDEQFF	TGTGCCAGCAGCCAAGGTGGGGGAGGAATGGATGAGCAGTTCTTC
TRBV20-1	TRBD2	TRBJ2-7	few	CSATSGHEQYF	TGCAGTGCTACTAGCGGGCACGAGCAGTACTTC
TRBV27	-	TRBJ1-5	-	CASSFRGSGQPQHF	TGTGCCAGCAGTTTTCGGGGGAGTGGCCAGCCCCAGCATTTT
TRBV2	-	TRBJ1-2	-	CASRRYGTYGYTF	TGTGCCAGTAGGAGATACGGAACTTATGGCTACACCTTC
TRBV3-1/TRBV3-2	-	TRBJ2-3	once	CASSHSGTDTQYF	TGTGCCAGCAGCCATTCGGGCACAGATACGCAGTATTTT
TRBV7-2	-	TRBJ1-5	-	CASSLASNQPQHF	TGTGCCAGCAGCTTGGCCAGCAATCAGCCCCAGCATTTT
TRBV9	-	TRBJ1-2	-	CASSADGQTNYGYTF	TGTGCCAGCAGCGCCGACGGACAGACTAACTATGGCTACACCTTC
TRBV5-1	TRBD2	TRBJ2-1	-	CASSLLAGENEQFF	TGCGCCAGCAGCTTATTGGCGGGGGAAAATGAGCAGTTCTTC
TRBV5-1	TRBD2	TRBJ2-3	-	CASSPPIAGGTDTQYF	TGCGCCAGCAGCCCACCGATAGCGGGGGGCACAGATACGCAGTATTTT
TRBV27	TRBD2	TRBJ2-1	-	CASRSLSGMNLYNEQFF	TGTGCCAGCAGGTCCCTTAGCGGGATGAATCTCTACAATGAGCAGTTCTTC
TRBV28	-	TRBJ1-2	-	CASSLGRSSYGYTF	TGTGCCAGCAGTTTAGGTCGTTCTAGCTATGGCTACACCTTC
TRBV3-1/TRBV3-2	-	TRBJ2-7	-	CASSHRWGFEQYF	TGTGCCAGCAGCCACCGATGGGGCTTCGAGCAGTACTTC
TRBV5-1	TRBD1	TRBJ1-4	-	CASTRDRVDEKLFF	TGCGCCAGCACCAGGGACAGGGTGGATGAAAAACTGTTTTTT
TRBV7-3	TRBD2	TRBJ2-1	-	CASSSGLAGGEQFF	TGTGCCAGCAGCTCCGGACTAGCGGGAGGGGAGCAGTTCTTC
TRBV2	TRBD2	TRBJ2-7	-	CASRLGTSGRNEQYF	TGTGCCAGCAGGCTAGGGACTAGCGGGAGGAACGAGCAGTACTTC
TRBV7-2	TRBD1	TRBJ2-1	-	CASSFRGQGNEQFF	TGTGCCAGCAGCTTCCGCGGACAGGGCAATGAGCAGTTCTTC
TRBV25-1	-	TRBJ1-2	once	CASSAGQNYGYTF	TGTGCCAGCAGTGCCGGACAGAACTATGGCTACACCTTC
TRBV30	TRBD2	TRBJ2-7	-	CAWNHGLAGTYEQYF	TGTGCCTGGAACCACGGACTAGCGGGAACCTACGAGCAGTACTTC
TRBV28	-	TRBJ1-2	-	CASRRGGDLYGYTF	TGTGCCAGCAGGAGGGGGGGCGACCTCTATGGCTACACCTTC
TRBV9	-	TRBJ2-1	-	CASSAGSIQFF	TGTGCCAGCAGCGCGGGTAGCATACAGTTCTTC
TRBV21-1	-	TRBJ1-4	-	CASSKLRGVVTEKLFF	TGTGCCAGCAGCAAGCTTCGGGGAGTCGTGACTGAAAAACTGTTTTTT
TRBV24-1	TRBD1	TRBJ2-3	-	CATSAWGTARDPQGDTQYF	TGTGCCACCAGTGCCTGGGGGACAGCCAGGGATCCCCAGGGTGATACGCAGTATTTT
TRBV5-1	TRBD2	TRBJ2-1	-	CASSLPGGLGNEQFF	TGCGCCAGCAGCTTACCGGGAGGGCTCGGTAATGAGCAGTTCTTC
TRBV9	-	TRBJ2-3	-	CASSLSGSTDTQYF	TGTGCCAGCAGCTTAAGCGGGAGCACAGATACGCAGTATTTT
TRBV27	TRBD1	TRBJ1-5	-	CASSSDRASNQPQHF	TGTGCCAGCAGTTCGGACAGGGCGAGCAATCAGCCCCAGCATTTT
TRBV6-5	-	TRBJ2-7	-	CASSYGDTPAYEQYF	TGTGCCAGCAGTTACGGGGACACGCCCGCCTACGAGCAGTACTTC
TRBV5-1	-	TRBJ1-5	-	CASSLISRDQPQHF	TGCGCCAGCAGCTTGATTTCCCGAGATCAGCCCCAGCATTTT
TRBV3-1/TRBV3-2	TRBD1	TRBJ2-4	-	CASSPGQERIQYF	TGTGCCAGCAGCCCCGGACAGGAGAGGATACAGTACTTC
TRBV19	-	TRBJ2-2	-	CASSLQGLPNTGELFF	TGTGCCAGTAGTCTCCAGGGTCTCCCGAACACCGGGGAGCTGTTTTTT